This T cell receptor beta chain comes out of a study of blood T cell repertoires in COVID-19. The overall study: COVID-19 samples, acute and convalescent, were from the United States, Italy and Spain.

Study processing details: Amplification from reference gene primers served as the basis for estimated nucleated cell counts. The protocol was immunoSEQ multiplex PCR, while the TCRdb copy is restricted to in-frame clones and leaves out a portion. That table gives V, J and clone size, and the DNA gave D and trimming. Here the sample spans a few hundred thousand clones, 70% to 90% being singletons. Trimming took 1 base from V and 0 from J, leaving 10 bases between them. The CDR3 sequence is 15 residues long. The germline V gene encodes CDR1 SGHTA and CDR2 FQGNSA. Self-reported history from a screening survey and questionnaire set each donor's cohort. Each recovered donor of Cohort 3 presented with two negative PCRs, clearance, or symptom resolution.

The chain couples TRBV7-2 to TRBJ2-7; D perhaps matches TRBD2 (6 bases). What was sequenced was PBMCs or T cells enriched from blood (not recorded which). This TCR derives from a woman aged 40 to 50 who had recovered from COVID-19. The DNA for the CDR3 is TGTGCCAGCAGCTTAGGGGGTAGCGGCTCCTACGAGCAGTACTTC. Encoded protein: CASSLGGSGSYEQYF.